A selection of T cell receptor beta chains follows, all from one sample in a study of T cells after yellow fever vaccination. TCRdb reprocessed the 5' RACE reads via MiXCR and lists one record per CDR3 protein. This table holds a few hundred thousand distinct CDR3 sequences, over 4% found once. This material consisted of PBMCs, taken 5 days after the yellow fever booster vaccination. Every receptor here comes from a man in his late teens or twenties who received the YFV17D yellow fever vaccine. Each CDR3 is given with its conserved first and last residue. The D gene is left open where the match is weak. Clone size appears in some rows only: once, few, many, or a class for an expanded clone.

v_call,j_call,d_call,clone_size,cdr3_aa,cdr3_nt
TRBV7-2,TRBJ2-1,.,many,CASSIFPLATYNEQFF,TGTGCCAGCAGCATATTCCCTCTAGCAACCTACAATGAGCAGTTCTTC
TRBV11-2,TRBJ1-2,.,few,CASSLIGYNYGYTF,TGTGCCAGCAGCTTAATAGGGTATAACTATGGCTACACCTTC
TRBV9,TRBJ2-3,TRBD1,few,CASSTIQGADTQYF,TGTGCCAGCAGCACGATACAGGGGGCAGATACGCAGTATTTT
TRBV25-1,TRBJ2-5,.,.,CASSAGLETQYF,TGTGCCAGCAGTGCGGGGTTGGAGACCCAGTACTTC
TRBV7-9,TRBJ1-1,.,few,CASSPMGGAGTEAFF,TGTGCCAGCAGCCCCATGGGGGGGGCTGGCACTGAAGCTTTCTTT
TRBV7-2,TRBJ2-3,.,many,CASSFKGRHRATDTQYF,TGTGCCAGCAGCTTTAAGGGTAGGCACAGGGCTACAGATACGCAGTATTTT
TRBV25-1,TRBJ1-2,.,.,CASSELGGTDYGYTF,TGTGCCAGCAGTGAATTAGGCGGGACGGACTATGGCTACACCTTC
TRBV4-3,TRBJ2-1,.,few,CASSQGWGTYNEQFF,TGCGCCAGCAGCCAAGGGTGGGGGACCTACAATGAGCAGTTCTTC
TRBV29-1,TRBJ2-1,TRBD2,many,CSVGTGTSGVRNEQFF,TGCAGCGTAGGGACCGGGACTAGCGGGGTGAGAAATGAGCAGTTCTTC
TRBV6-2/TRBV6-3,TRBJ1-5,TRBD1,.,CASSYLQGVRRPQHF,TGTGCCAGCAGTTACCTCCAGGGGGTTCGACGGCCCCAGCATTTT
TRBV4-1,TRBJ2-3,.,.,CASSQDPGHTQYF,TGCGCCAGCAGCCAAGATCCCGGTCATACGCAGTATTTT
TRBV12-3/TRBV12-4,TRBJ1-5,TRBD1,.,CASSLGTGREPQHF,TGTGCCAGCAGTTTAGGGACAGGCCGAGAGCCCCAGCATTTT
TRBV3-1,TRBJ1-5,TRBD1,.,CASSPGGQGAGQPQHF,TGTGCCAGCAGCCCTGGGGGGCAGGGGGCAGGTCAGCCCCAGCATTTT
TRBV4-1,TRBJ1-1,TRBD1,many,CASSQDRVGDTEAFF,TGCGCCAGCAGCCAGGACAGGGTTGGGGACACTGAAGCTTTCTTT
TRBV9,TRBJ1-1,.,.,CASSVVGITEAFF,TGTGCCAGCAGCGTAGTCGGGATCACTGAAGCTTTCTTT
TRBV6-5,TRBJ1-5,TRBD1,few,CASSYGTGVGPQHF,TGTGCCAGCAGTTACGGGACAGGGGTTGGGCCCCAGCATTTT
TRBV20-1,TRBJ2-4,TRBD2,many,CSASLPSGSGIAKNIQYF,TGCAGTGCTAGTCTGCCTAGCGGTTCAGGGATAGCCAAAAACATTCAGTACTTC
TRBV5-1,TRBJ2-1,.,few,CASSLGNPDNEQFF,TGCGCCAGCAGCTTGGGGAACCCTGACAATGAGCAGTTCTTC
TRBV6-2/TRBV6-3,TRBJ2-1,.,.,CASSYYDGGLKFF,TGTGCCAGCAGTTACTACGACGGGGGCCTAAAGTTCTTC
TRBV6-5,TRBJ2-2,.,few,CASSTGAGELFF,TGTGCCAGCTCTACGGGCGCCGGGGAGCTGTTTTTT
TRBV18,TRBJ1-4,.,many,CASSPGATNEKLFF,TGTGCCAGCTCACCCGGGGCAACTAATGAAAAACTGTTTTTT
TRBV5-1,TRBJ2-5,.,.,CASSLALGGGRETQYF,TGCGCCAGCAGCTTAGCTCTGGGAGGGGGCCGTGAGACCCAGTACTTC
TRBV7-2,TRBJ1-5,.,.,CASSFERGDQPQHF,TGTGCCAGCAGTTTTGAAAGGGGGGATCAGCCCCAGCATTTT
TRBV4-1,TRBJ2-3,TRBD2,.,CASSQDGAGSTDTQYF,TGCGCCAGCAGCCAAGACGGAGCGGGGAGCACAGATACGCAGTATTTT
TRBV7-9,TRBJ1-5,TRBD1,few,CASSQGDRLGNQPQHF,TGTGCCAGCAGCCAAGGGGACAGATTGGGCAATCAGCCCCAGCATTTT
TRBV7-9,TRBJ2-7,.,few,CASSLEAGAFF,TGTGCCAGCAGCTTAGAGGCGGGGGCGTTTTTC
TRBV5-1,TRBJ2-4,.,many,CASRLDITTKNIQYF,TGCGCCAGCAGACTCGATATAACAACCAAAAACATTCAGTACTTC
TRBV18,TRBJ1-1,TRBD1,.,CASSPGRTGNTEAFF,TGTGCCAGCTCACCAGGTCGGACAGGGAACACTGAAGCTTTCTTT
TRBV23-1,TRBJ2-1,TRBD2,many,CASSPTRAGADNEQFF,TGCGCCAGCAGTCCCACTAGAGCGGGGGCGGACAATGAGCAGTTCTTC
TRBV5-1,TRBJ2-1,TRBD2,few,CASSLLLAGGADEQFF,TGCGCCAGCAGCCTCCTTTTGGCGGGGGGGGCGGATGAGCAGTTCTTC
TRBV12-3/TRBV12-4,TRBJ2-5,.,.,CASSLNTKQETQYF,TGTGCCAGCAGTCTGAACACTAAACAAGAGACCCAGTACTTC
TRBV20-1,TRBJ2-1,TRBD2,.,CSAGTRSRAEQFF,TGCAGTGCTGGGACTAGGAGTCGGGCTGAGCAGTTCTTC
TRBV18,TRBJ2-5,TRBD2,few,CASSPIAGANSETQYF,TGTGCCAGCTCACCAATAGCGGGGGCCAACAGCGAGACCCAGTACTTC
TRBV11-2,TRBJ1-5,.,many,CASSLSDNQPQHF,TGTGCCAGCAGCTTGTCAGACAATCAGCCCCAGCATTTT
TRBV10-3,TRBJ2-5,TRBD2,few,CATGPSGGTQYF,TGTGCCACCGGCCCAAGCGGGGGGACCCAGTACTTC
TRBV5-6,TRBJ2-6,TRBD1,.,CASSFQGAPNVLTF,TGTGCCAGCAGCTTTCAGGGGGCACCCAACGTCCTGACTTTC
TRBV7-2,TRBJ2-6,.,many,CASSLARVIGPGANVLTF,TGTGCCAGCAGCTTAGCTAGGGTCATAGGGCCTGGGGCCAACGTCCTGACTTTC
TRBV27,TRBJ2-1,.,few,CASSLGLRQYEQFF,TGTGCCAGCAGTTTGGGGCTTCGGCAATATGAGCAGTTCTTC
TRBV15,TRBJ2-6,.,few,CATSSREGRPSGANVLTF,TGTGCCACCAGCAGTCGAGAGGGGCGACCCTCTGGGGCCAACGTCCTGACTTTC
TRBV7-8,TRBJ1-5,.,many,CASSSSSLQPQHF,TGTGCCAGCAGCTCCTCCAGCTTGCAGCCCCAGCATTTT
TRBV23-1,TRBJ2-5,.,.,CASSKETQYF,TGCGCCAGCAGTAAGGAGACCCAGTACTTC
TRBV18,TRBJ2-3,.,.,CASPTGQGRDTQYF,TGTGCCAGCCCGACCGGGCAGGGGAGGGATACGCAGTATTTT
TRBV7-9,TRBJ2-5,.,many,CASRKKETQYF,TGTGCCAGCAGAAAGAAAGAGACCCAGTACTTC
TRBV7-9,TRBJ2-7,TRBD1,.,CASSLRDRGPYEQYF,TGTGCCAGCAGCTTAAGGGACAGGGGGCCATACGAGCAGTACTTC